The subject of this entry is one T cell receptor beta chain. The CDR3 runs to 15 residues. CDR1 is SEHNR, CDR2 FQNEAQ, per germline (reference sequence). With V trimmed by 5 bases and J by 5 bases, 9 bases remained unmatched. Primed by a sample-barcoded 5' primer and a J-beta primer mix, a second PCR proceeded for roughly 7 to 12 cycles. MiXCR, run by TCRdb on the 5' RACE reads, gives a single entry per CDR3 protein. The sample shows approximately 960,000 distinct CDR3 sequences, around 29% of them seen only once. This sample was taken from a study of blood T cells in healthy people across ages. These same data were also listed under a study on T cells of mothers and their children. This second report adds: Slightly, though not significantly, more overlap was seen in related than in unrelated mother-child pairs.

This receptor was obtained from a woman aged 35 to 49 in good health. V usage is TRBV7-9 and J usage is TRBJ1-1; 9 positions agree with TRBD1. Sequenced sample: blood. CDR3: CASSVQTGGLTEAFF. CDR3 coding DNA: TGTGCCAGCAGCGTCCAAACAGGGGGCCTAACTGAAGCTTTCTTT.